Listed here is a single TCR beta chain. This sample stems from a study of cytomegalovirus exposure and HLA in healthy donors. Turning to the study itself: The study's early data release held about 80 million unique TCRs from HLA-typed donors.

Trimming removed 2 bases from V and 6 bases from J, with 13 bases in between. Germline-derived CDR1 and CDR2 are MNHEY and SMNVEV (reference sequence). The CDR3 sequence is 15 residues long. The study ran its PCR with 60 Vbeta and 13 Jbeta primers. Assay: immunoSEQ multiplex PCR; the TCRdb copy retains only in-frame clones and omits some. In the table there are around 150,000 clones, more than 70% of which are singletons. The chain has TRBV27 and TRBJ2-2; TRBD2 might be the D (6 bases). The clonotype originates from a male donor in good health and CMV-seronegative. Sequencing input: PBMCs. CDR3 sequence: CASSLTEGLAGELFF. CDR3 DNA sequence: TGTGCCAGCAGTTTAACGGAGGGCCTAGCCGGGGAGCTGTTTTTT.